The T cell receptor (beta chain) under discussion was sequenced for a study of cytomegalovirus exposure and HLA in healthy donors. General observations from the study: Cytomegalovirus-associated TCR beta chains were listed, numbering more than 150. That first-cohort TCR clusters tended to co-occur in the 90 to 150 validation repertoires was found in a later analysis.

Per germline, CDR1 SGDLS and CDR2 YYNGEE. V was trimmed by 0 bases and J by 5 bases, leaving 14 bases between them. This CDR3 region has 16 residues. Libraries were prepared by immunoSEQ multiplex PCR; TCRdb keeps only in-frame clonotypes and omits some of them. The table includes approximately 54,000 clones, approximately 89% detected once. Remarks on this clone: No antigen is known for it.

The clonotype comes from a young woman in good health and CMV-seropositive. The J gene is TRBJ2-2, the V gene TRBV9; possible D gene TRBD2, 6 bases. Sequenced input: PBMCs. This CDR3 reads CASSVAPVAGTGELFF. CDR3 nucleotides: TGTGCCAGCAGCGTAGCCCCCGTGGCGGGAACCGGGGAGCTGTTTTTT.